A single sample gave rise to the 15 T cell receptor beta chains below, sequenced in a study of CD8+ T cells in alopecia areata. Sequencing relied on a cDNA template that was reverse transcribed from extracted RNA. TCRdb's table, derived via immunoSEQ multiplex PCR, lists solely in-frame clones and lacks some. Of 200,000 to 250,000 clones listed, approximately 67% are singletons. The treatment is: oral pan-JAK inhibitor, 5-10 mg twice daily. Sequencing was performed on CD4+ T cells sorted from blood, taken at roughly week 45, from a patient treated with tofacitinib. The receptor source for this set is a human donor with alopecia areata.

This chain uses TRBV9 with TRBJ2-4, with D possibly matching TRBD2 (6 bases). Germline V gives CDR1 SGDLS, CDR2 YYNGEE. Deletions cut 0 bases from V and 7 bases from J, with 11 bases between. The CDR3 totals 14 residues. The CDR3 protein is CASSVDGAGNIQYF. In DNA, the CDR3 is TGTGCCAGCAGCGTAGACGGGGCGGGGAACATTCAGTACTTC.

In its sample, this clone was seen a few times. The same CDR3 can be traced to other DNA sequences in this sample. This chain connects TRBV2 to TRBJ2-7; D call uncertain. Germline V CDR1 and CDR2: SNHLY, FYNNEI. V was cut by 6 bases and J by 2 bases, with 14 bases left in between. The CDR3 is 14 amino acids. The CDR3 DNA reads TGTGCCAGCAGACCCGGCCCTCCCACCTACGAGCAGTACTTC. This codes for CASRPGPPTYEQYF.

The gene calls are TRBV30 and TRBJ1-2; 8 bases fit TRBD1. This CDR3 is 12 amino acids long. In germline, CDR1 is GTSNPN, CDR2 SVGIG (reference sequence). V lost 5 bases to trimming and J lost 9 bases; unmatched junction nucleotides: 8. For the CDR3, the DNA is TGTGCCTGGCTGGACAGGGATTTTAGCTACACCTTC. Its translation is CAWLDRDFSYTF.

The chain links TRBV5-1 to TRBJ1-1; 9 bases fit TRBD1. This CDR3 spans 15 amino acids. The germline V gene has CDR1 SGHRS and CDR2 YFSETQ. Trimming cost V 4 bases and J 5 bases; bases outside gene matches: 9. The CDR3 region is CASSPGTGIATEAFF. DNA for the CDR3: TGCGCCAGCAGCCCCGGGACAGGGATAGCAACTGAAGCTTTCTTT. Looking up the rest from reference TRBV5-1 and TRBJ1-1 gives the full variable domain: KAGVTQTPRYLIKTRGQQVTLSCSPISGHRSVSWYQQTPGQGLQFLFEYFSETQRNKGNFPGRFSGRQFSNSRSEMNVSTLELGDSALYLCASSPGTGIATEAFFGQGTRLTVV.

The chain couples TRBV5-1 to TRBJ1-1, with no clear D. The CDR3 sequence is 13 residues long. Germline assignment: CDR1 SGHRS and CDR2 YFSETQ. Trimming took off 4 bases at V and 0 bases at J, with 7 bases between the two ends. The DNA of the CDR3 is TGCGCCAGCAGCAAACAAATGAACACTGAAGCTTTCTTT. As protein: CASSKQMNTEAFF. The complete variable domain, with remaining parts taken from reference TRBV5-1 and TRBJ1-1, reads KAGVTQTPRYLIKTRGQQVTLSCSPISGHRSVSWYQQTPGQGLQFLFEYFSETQRNKGNFPGRFSGRQFSNSRSEMNVSTLELGDSALYLCASSKQMNTEAFFGQGTRLTVV.

This clone occurred a few times. The CDR3 region has the DNA TGTGCCAGTAGTACTACAGGGAGGAATTCACCCCTCCACTTT. Its translation: CASSTTGRNSPLHF. This chain uses TRBV19 with TRBJ1-6; D might be TRBD1 (6 bases). This CDR3 is 14 amino acids long. The germline gives CDR1 LNHDA, CDR2 SQIVND (reference sequence). Trimming pared 4 bases from V and 7 bases from J, leaving 11 bases between. The full variable domain, completed using reference TRBV19 and TRBJ1-6, is DGGITQSPKYLFRKEGQNVTLSCEQNLNHDAMYWYRQDPGQGLRLIYYSQIVNDFQKGDIAEGYSVSREKKESFPLTVTSAQKNPTAFYLCASSTTGRNSPLHFGNGTRLTVT.

The sample holds a few counts of this clone. The chain combines TRBV29-1 with TRBJ2-3; D is possibly TRBD2 (6 bases). Trimming left V 8 bases short and J 5 bases short, with 11 bases between. The CDR3 covers 11 residues. Germline assignment: CDR1 SQVTM and CDR2 ANQGSEA. The CDR3 nucleotides are TGCAGCCCCGCGGAGGGAGATACGCAGTATTTT. Its translation: CSPAEGDTQYF.

This clone has just a few counts. CDR3 nucleotides: TGTGCCAGCAGTGTATCAGGGGACACCGGGGAGCTGTTTTTT. Translated: CASSVSGDTGELFF. This chain uses TRBV25-1 with TRBJ2-2; weak D call: TRBD1 (6 bases). The V gene's germline CDR1 is MGHDK and CDR2 SYGVNS. The V end was cut by 4 bases, the J end by 3 bases, with 9 bases between. This CDR3 has 14 residues.

The V gene is TRBV29-1, the J gene TRBJ1-1, with D possibly being TRBD1 (5 bases). V dropped 4 bases and J dropped 11 bases, with 11 bases sitting between them. Germline values: CDR1 SQVTM, CDR2 ANQGSEA. This CDR3 has 10 residues. DNA for the CDR3: TGCAGCGTTGGGGACCTCGGGGCTTTCTTT. It encodes CSVGDLGAFF. The full variable domain, rest sourced from reference TRBV29-1 and TRBJ1-1, is SAVISQKPSRDICQRGTSLTIQCQVDSQVTMMFWYRQQPGQSLTLIATANQGSEATYESGFVIDKFPISRPNLTFSTLTVSNMSPEDSSIYLCSVGDLGAFFGQGTRLTVV.

The chain has TRBV5-1 and TRBJ2-2, with 13 bases fitting TRBD2. Germline values: CDR1 SGHRS, CDR2 YFSETQ. Trimming removed 3 bases from V and 2 bases from J; junction bases left unmatched: 4. The CDR3 runs 17 residues. The CDR3 nucleotides are TGCGCCAGCAGCTATGGACTAGCGGGGGATAACACCGGGGAGCTGTTTTTT. This codes for CASSYGLAGDNTGELFF.

This clone was detected once. The rearrangement uses TRBV7-8 and TRBJ2-5; no definite D call. CDR3 length: 18 amino acids. Between the trimmed V and J ends, which lost 2 bases and 2 bases, there was a span of 21 bases. CDR1 and CDR2 (germline): SGHVS, FQNEAQ. The CDR3 DNA is TGTGCCAGCAGCTTAATGGTCGCGCAAACAACAAGTCAAGAGACCCAGTACTTC. Amino acids: CASSLMVAQTTSQETQYF.

The chain couples TRBV15 to TRBJ2-1; D remains ambiguous. CDR1 and CDR2 (germline): LNHNV, YYDKDF (reference sequence). The CDR3 is 16 amino acids. V was pared by 1 base and J by 0 bases, with 10 bases between. The CDR3 DNA follows: TGTGCCACCAGCAGAGGACCGCCGAGCTCCTACAATGAGCAGTTCTTC. Translated, it gives CATSRGPPSSYNEQFF.

This CDR3 reads CASSLEGPALTGELFF. The DNA for the CDR3 is TGTGCCAGCAGCTTAGAGGGACCTGCTCTCACCGGGGAGCTGTTTTTT. The V and J genes are TRBV11-2 and TRBJ2-2; TRBD1 or TRBD2 may be the D gene (5 bases each). V lost 0 bases and J 4 bases, leaving 12 bases between the germline ends. The CDR3 has 16 residues. CDR1 is SGHAT and CDR2 is FQNNGV in the germline V gene.

This clone was picked up one time. This sequence joins TRBV5-1 and TRBJ2-7; 7 positions match TRBD1. The CDR3 is 14 residues long. V was clipped by 4 bases and J by 0 bases; unmatched bases: 4. Germline V gene data show CDR1 as SGHRS and CDR2 as YFSETQ. In DNA form, the CDR3 reads TGCGCCAGCAGCCCCGGACAGGACTCCTACGAGCAGTACTTC. Protein sequence: CASSPGQDSYEQYF.

The chain is built from TRBV2 and TRBJ1-2; D perhaps matches TRBD1 (6 bases). This CDR3 has 12 residues. Looked up from germline, CDR1 is SNHLY and CDR2 is FYNNEI. With 4 bases removed from V and 10 bases from J, the gap between germline ends came to 13 bases. Written as DNA, the CDR3 is TGTGCCAGCAGTGTCGGGGGCGGTTTCTACACCTTC. This encodes CASSVGGGFYTF.